Listed below are T cell receptor beta chains from one sample, sequenced in a study of blood T cell repertoires in COVID-19. Sequenced by immunoSEQ multiplex PCR; TCRdb stores in-frame clones only, minus some. Of some 350,000 clones listed, approximately 89% are singletons. Sample: PBMCs or T cells enriched from blood (not recorded which). The receptor set was obtained from a man aged 25 to 45 who had recovered from COVID-19. CDR3s include the opening cysteine and the closing phenylalanine or tryptophan. The D gene is left open where the match is weak. Clone size, where shown, is once, few, many, or a class for clones that have expanded.

.	TRBD1	TRBV5-5	TRBJ2-3	TGTGCCAGCAGCTCTTGGGGACAGGGGGCAAATACGCAGTATTTT	CASSSWGQGANTQYF
few	TRBD2	TRBV9	TRBJ2-7	TGTGCCAGCAGCGGAGAGTTGGGCGCGGGGGACTCCTACGAGCAGTACTTC	CASSGELGAGDSYEQYF
.	.	TRBV7-8	TRBJ1-1	TGTGCCAGCAGTGCTTACATGAACACTGAAGCTTTCTTT	CASSAYMNTEAFF
.	TRBD2	TRBV7-8	TRBJ2-2	TGTGCCAGCAGCTTAGGGACTAGCGGGGCTACCGGGGAGCTGTTTTTT	CASSLGTSGATGELFF
.	TRBD1	TRBV27	TRBJ2-1	TGTGCCAGCAGTTTCATCGCGGGCAGGACAGGGGGCGGTGAGCAGTTCTTC	CASSFIAGRTGGGEQFF
.	.	TRBV7-8	TRBJ1-1	TGTGCCAGCAGCTCCCAGAACACTGAAGCTTTCTTT	CASSSQNTEAFF
.	.	TRBV9	TRBJ2-1	TGTGCCAGCAGCGTAGAGGGGGACAAGTACAATGAGCAGTTCTTC	CASSVEGDKYNEQFF
.	.	TRBV13	TRBJ2-7	TGTGCCAGCAGCCGCCGGGACACGGGATCCTACGAGCAGTACTTC	CASSRRDTGSYEQYF
.	.	TRBV27	TRBJ1-5	TGTGCCAGCAGCCCTACCTATGGGAGGGCCAATCAGCCCCAGCATTTT	CASSPTYGRANQPQHF
.	.	TRBV28	TRBJ1-6	TGTGCCAGCAGTTCCCCGGGGACAAGACCTTCACCCCTCCACTTT	CASSSPGTRPSPLHF
.	TRBD1	TRBV5-1	TRBJ1-6	TGCGCCAGCAGCTTGGCCGACAGGGTCGGATCACCCCTCCACTTT	CASSLADRVGSPLHF
once	.	TRBV7-2	TRBJ1-2	TGTGCCAGCAGCTTAGATCCCTGGACAGCTAACTATGGCTACACCTTC	CASSLDPWTANYGYTF
.	TRBD1	TRBV6-5	TRBJ1-6	TGTGCCAGCAGATTCGTAGAGGGGGCGGATTCACCCCTCCACTTT	CASRFVEGADSPLHF
.	TRBD1	TRBV7-2	TRBJ1-2	TGTGCCAGCAGCTCGTCCCGGGACAGCCGCTCCACCTTC	CASSSSRDSRSTF
.	TRBD1	TRBV5-1	TRBJ1-2	TGCGCCAGCAGCTTGTCCGGGACAGACCACTATGGCTACACCTTC	CASSLSGTDHYGYTF
.	.	TRBV2	TRBJ1-5	TGTGCCAGCAGTTTAGACAGTCCCAATCAGCCCCAGCATTTT	CASSLDSPNQPQHF
.	.	TRBV27	TRBJ2-7	TGTGCCGCCGGGGTCGTCGAGCAGTACTTC	CAAGVVEQYF
.	.	TRBV3-1/TRBV3-2	TRBJ1-1	TGTGCCAGCAGCCAACGGTTGGGGGGGGGCTTTGGGACTGAAGCTTTCTTT	CASSQRLGGGFGTEAFF
.	TRBD2	TRBV11-2	TRBJ2-5	TGTGCCAGCAGCTTCCTAGCGGGGGCTGGGTTCCAAGAGACCCAGTACTTC	CASSFLAGAGFQETQYF
once	.	TRBV12-3/TRBV12-4	TRBJ1-2	TGTGCCAGCTCCCCCGGAGAATATGGCTACACCTTC	CASSPGEYGYTF
few	.	TRBV18	TRBJ1-6	TGTGCCAGCTCACCACCGTGGGAGGGCTCACCCCTCCACTTT	CASSPPWEGSPLHF
.	.	TRBV28	TRBJ1-5	TGTGCCAGCAGTTTAGCGGGGCTTAGCAATCAGCCCCAGCATTTT	CASSLAGLSNQPQHF
.	TRBD1	TRBV5-1	TRBJ2-5	TGCGCCAGCAGCGGAACCGGGACAGGGGAGGAGACCCAGTACTTC	CASSGTGTGEETQYF
.	TRBD1	TRBV5-8	TRBJ1-1	TGTGCCAGCAGCTCGCCAGGGGGCGAAGACACTGAAGCTTTCTTT	CASSSPGGEDTEAFF
.	.	TRBV3-1/TRBV3-2	TRBJ1-4	TGTGCCACCCAAGCAGGTGAAAAACTGTTTTTT	CATQAGEKLFF
once	TRBD2	TRBV11-2	TRBJ2-5	TGTGCCAGCAGCCCCCAGCGGGGGTTGGAGACCCAGTACTTC	CASSPQRGLETQYF
.	TRBD2	TRBV5-1	TRBJ2-7	TGCGCCAGCAGCTTGGACGGGACTAGCGAATCCTACGAGCAGTACTTC	CASSLDGTSESYEQYF
once	TRBD2	TRBV7-9	TRBJ2-5	TGTGCCAGCAGCTTAGCTCAAGTAGCGGGGTTCCAAGAGACCCAGTACTTC	CASSLAQVAGFQETQYF
.	TRBD2	TRBV7-3	TRBJ2-3	TGTGCCAGCAGCTACTCCGGGACTAGCACTTCTAGCACAGATACGCAGTATTTT	CASSYSGTSTSSTDTQYF
.	.	TRBV24-1	TRBJ1-2	TGTGCCACCAGTGATTTCGGCGGGAGCTACACCTTC	CATSDFGGSYTF
once	.	TRBV30	TRBJ1-2	TGTGCTGGACAGACCTATGGCTACACCTTC	CAGQTYGYTF
.	.	TRBV6-1	TRBJ1-3	TGTGCCAGCAGTGAATTTTCAGGGGCTGGAAACACCATATATTTT	CASSEFSGAGNTIYF
.	TRBD2	TRBV7-3	TRBJ2-7	TGTGCCAGCAGCACGATAAGGACTAGCGGGATTATTAAGAGGTACTTC	CASSTIRTSGIIKRYF
.	TRBD1	TRBV3-1/TRBV3-2	TRBJ1-3	TGTGCCAGCAGCCGCGGACAGGGTTGGGACACCATATATTTT	CASSRGQGWDTIYF
once	TRBD2	TRBV27	TRBJ2-5	TGTGCCAGCAGTTTATGGGCGGGGGGGGAGACCCAGTACTTC	CASSLWAGGETQYF
.	.	TRBV3-1/TRBV3-2	TRBJ2-1	TGTGCCAGCAGCCAAGTGGTAGCCTCCGGGGAGCAGTTCTTC	CASSQVVASGEQFF
few	.	TRBV19	TRBJ1-1	TGTGCCAGTAGAGCTCCGGGACAGAACACTGAAGCTTTCTTT	CASRAPGQNTEAFF
.	.	TRBV29-1	TRBJ1-1	TGCAGCGTTGAAGGGGGAGAAACGAACACTGAAGCTTTCTTT	CSVEGGETNTEAFF
few	TRBD1	TRBV10-3	TRBJ2-7	TGTGCCATCAGTGAGAAAAGAGGGACAGGGGGCCACGAGCAGTACTTC	CAISEKRGTGGHEQYF
.	TRBD2	TRBV7-2	TRBJ2-1	TGTGCCAGCAGCCTCGGGACTAGCGGGTACAATGAGCAGTTCTTC	CASSLGTSGYNEQFF
.	.	TRBV5-1	TRBJ2-1	TGCGCCAGCAGCTTGGTTAGCGCCCAATACAATGAGCAGTTCTTC	CASSLVSAQYNEQFF
.	.	TRBV6-1	TRBJ2-1	TGTGCCAGCAGTGAAGCGGGGGGTCACAATGAGCAGTTCTTC	CASSEAGGHNEQFF
.	.	TRBV5-4	TRBJ1-6	TGTGCCAGCAGCTTCGGGGGGTCGAATTCACCCCTCCACTTT	CASSFGGSNSPLHF
.	TRBD2	TRBV5-4	TRBJ2-3	TGTGCCAGCAGCTTGGGCCTAGCGGGCTTAGATACGCAGTATTTT	CASSLGLAGLDTQYF
.	TRBD1	TRBV11-2	TRBJ1-2	TGTGCCAGCAGCCTCACAGGGGGCGGGAACTATGGCTACACCTTC	CASSLTGGGNYGYTF
.	.	TRBV5-1	TRBJ1-1	TGCGCCAGCAGCGAGGGGGGGGCGAGCACTGAAGCTTTCTTT	CASSEGGASTEAFF
.	.	TRBV9	TRBJ2-7	TGTGCCAGCAGCGACCGACACTCCTACGAGCAGTACTTC	CASSDRHSYEQYF
.	.	TRBV3-1/TRBV3-2	TRBJ2-1	TGTGCCAGCAGCCAAACTCCCGGGAGCTACAATGAGCAGTTCTTC	CASSQTPGSYNEQFF
.	.	TRBV12-3/TRBV12-4	TRBJ2-2	TGTGCCAGCAGTTTAGACGGACTAGGGGAGCTGTTTTTT	CASSLDGLGELFF
.	TRBD1	TRBV9	TRBJ1-2	TGTGCCAGCAGCGTAGGGCACCAGGGACAGGGCTACACCTTC	CASSVGHQGQGYTF
.	TRBD1	TRBV6-5	TRBJ2-1	TGTGCCAGCAGGAGGGACAGGGCCTCTGAGCAGTTCTTC	CASRRDRASEQFF
.	TRBD1	TRBV20-1	TRBJ2-5	TGCAGTGCTATCTTACAGGGGAACCAGTACTTC	CSAILQGNQYF
.	.	TRBV19	TRBJ1-5	TGTGCCACCTCGGACACCAGCAATCAGCCCCAGCATTTT	CATSDTSNQPQHF
.	.	TRBV5-6	TRBJ2-7	TGTGCCAGCAGCTTGGTTGGGACAAGCACATGGTACGAGCAGTACTTC	CASSLVGTSTWYEQYF
.	TRBD1	TRBV4-2	TRBJ2-3	TGTGCCAGCAGCTCCACACCGGGACAGGGTCAAGTAGATACGCAGTATTTT	CASSSTPGQGQVDTQYF